This TCR beta chain is from a study of T cell responses to AZD1222 COVID-19 vaccine (dated by TCRdb to the early 2020s). Background on the whole study: TCR sequencing covered over 230 trial participants: nearly 210 given two doses of AZD1222 and approximately 26 given two doses of MenACWY control vaccine. Trial participants were enrolled into age subgroups of 18-55, 56-69 and 70-plus years, which contained about 150, 27 and 61 TCR-sequenced participants, respectively.

Here is what the overall study found, with its caveats: Because no day 14 peak-response samples were available, the repertoires could be characterized only after the peak T cell response. After two AZD1222 doses, spike-specific TCR breadth and depth were significantly higher than at day 0 and than in MenACWY recipients. In the small 56-69-year group, the increase in depth fell short of significance, most likely because of low power. Nearly half of unique spike-specific TCRs reportedly recognized epitopes outside regions mutated in the B.1.351 and B.1.1.7 variants. Participants were mostly white British, with more females than males. The authors suggested clonal diversity may have been underestimated. The vaccine-associated CD4 TCRs covered the entire spike protein, and the dominant responses fell in regions 160-218 and 743-854. Only a handful of AZD1222 recipients were SARS-CoV-2 seropositive at baseline, limiting conclusions about previously exposed vaccinees.

The time point label on this specimen signifies: about 28 days (+/-7) after the second vaccine dose. AZD1222 recipients given second doses at about 4 weeks or at about 12 weeks were pooled, since spike-specific TCR depth and breadth were not found to differ between the two schedules. Vaccinee samples were obtained from the UK trials COV001 and COV002, which included a single-blind randomized controlled phase 2/3 trial of AZD1222 (ChAdOx1 nCoV-19) in healthy adults. For TCRbeta chain sequencing, PBMC samples were collected from trial participants at day 0 and at day 28 after the second dose. The CDR3 regions of human TCRbeta chains were analyzed by immunosequencing. The source study handled its data this way. TCRs in the repertoires were matched against a reference library of SARS-CoV-2-specific TCRs that had been generated with the MIRA antigen-specificity platform. Breadth was defined as the fraction of unique TCRs that were SARS-CoV-2-associated, and depth was defined as the fraction of total T cells that were SARS-CoV-2-associated. Using the MIRA data, each spike-specific TCR was assigned both to the spike region to which the TCR was reactive and to a CD4 or CD8 class. Log10-transformed breadth and depth values were compared by one-way ANOVA with Sidak's multiple comparisons tests. The immuneACCESS repertoire file appears here via TCRdb, limited to in-frame rearrangements. These files lack a portion of the clones; in checked studies, under half of the deficit traces to unresolved V genes, and the cause of the others is not known. From that table come the V and J calls and clone size; the DNA was used to work out D and trimming. Present in this sample are around 140,000 clones, about nine tenths of which were seen just once. The top ten clones comprise roughly 1.7% of the sample.

To note about this clone: Its cognate antigen has yet to be identified. One base away there is no much larger clone; base qualities are not given.

V is shortened by 0 bases, J by 5 bases, and the region joining them spans 11 bases. The CDR1 and CDR2 encoded by the germline V gene are SGHDT and YYEEEE. The CDR3 spans 14 residues, from the cysteine through the phenylalanine. Just the 42-base CDR3 DNA is kept, in frame starting at base 1. The clonotype comes from an adult who received the AZD1222 COVID-19 vaccine. The sample was peripheral blood, taken 28 days after the second AZD1222 dose. The sequence joins TRBV5-6 to TRBJ2-5; the D gene is unclear. DNA sequence: TGTGCCAGCAGCTTGGGAGTAGGTAGGGAGACCCAGTACTTC. Translated, it reads CASSLGVGRETQYF.